The 28 T cell receptor beta chains below come from one sample, sequenced in a study of cytomegalovirus exposure and HLA in healthy donors. The PCR made use of 60 Vbeta and 13 Jbeta primers. Libraries were prepared by immunoSEQ multiplex PCR; TCRdb keeps only in-frame clonotypes and omits some of them. The data contain some 130,000 clones, 80% to 85% of them singletons. The specimen was PBMCs. Every receptor here comes from a male donor in good health and CMV-seropositive.

The V gene is TRBV7-6, the J gene TRBJ2-2; 7 bases align to TRBD2. J gave up 3 bases and V 3 bases, and 7 bases lay outside the gene matches. CDR3 size: 16 residues. Looked up from germline, CDR1 is SGHVS and CDR2 is FNYEAQ. The CDR3 DNA is TGTGCCAGCAGCTTGTCAGCGGGAATGGACACCGGGGAGCTGTTTTTT. It specifies CASSLSAGMDTGELFF.

This clone appeared once. V is TRBV2 and J is TRBJ1-5, with 10 bases fitting TRBD1. V gave up 5 bases and J gave up 3 bases; unmatched junction bases: 4. The CDR3 is 15 residues long. Per germline, CDR1 SNHLY and CDR2 FYNNEI. The CDR3 protein is CASSRQGADNQPQHF. CDR3 nucleotides: TGTGCCAGCAGTAGACAGGGGGCTGACAATCAGCCCCAGCATTTT. Supplemented by reference TRBV2 and TRBJ1-5, the full variable domain reads EPEVTQTPSHQVTQMGQEVILRCVPISNHLYFYWYRQILGQKVEFLVSFYNNEISEKSEIFDDQFSVERPDGSNFTLKIRSTKLEDSAMYFCASSRQGADNQPQHFGDGTRLSIL.

The chain recombines TRBV6-5 with TRBJ1-4; 7 bases are shared with TRBD1. This CDR3 region has 16 residues. Germline V gene sequence: CDR1 MNHEY, CDR2 SVGAGI. The J segment lost 6 bases and the V segment lost 0 bases, leaving 7 bases of the junction unmatched. The CDR3 coding sequence is TGTGCCAGCAGTTACTCATACAGGGGCCACGATGAAAAACTGTTTTTT. It translates to CASSYSYRGHDEKLFF.

Comments on this clone: The sample contains more than one DNA sequence encoding this CDR3. CDR3 coding DNA: TGTGCCAGCAGCTTAGGCGGAGGCAATCAGCCCCAGCATTTT. It is translated as CASSLGGGNQPQHF. The V call is TRBV5-6, the J call TRBJ1-5; D is unclear. Germline V gene lookup returns CDR1 SGHDT and CDR2 YYEEEE. Trimming shortened V by 2 bases and J by 2 bases, and 8 bases separated the two germline ends. This CDR3 is built from 14 residues.

The chain employs TRBV25-1 and TRBJ2-7; perhaps TRBD1 as D (7 bases). Germline CDR1 and CDR2: MGHDK and SYGVNS. This CDR3 has 14 amino acids. With 2 bases removed from V and 4 bases from J, the gap between germline ends came to 12 bases. The CDR3 DNA follows: TGTGCCAGCAGTGAACCACAGGGGAGGTACGAGCAGTACTTC. Translation gives CASSEPQGRYEQYF.

The CDR3 sequence is CASSVEAGGPDEQYF. The CDR3 bases are TGTGCCAGCAGCGTAGAGGCGGGAGGGCCTGACGAGCAGTACTTC. The chain employs TRBV9 and TRBJ2-7; 9 bases align to TRBD2. Germline trimming cut 0 bases from V and 5 bases from J; bases unmatched to any gene: 6. Germline values: CDR1 SGDLS, CDR2 YYNGEE. The CDR3 is 15 residues long.

V gene TRBV5-1 combines with J gene TRBJ1-3; D unclear. The CDR3 is made up of 14 amino acids. V dropped 7 bases and J dropped 0 bases, with 11 bases sitting between them. Per the germline V gene, CDR1 is SGHRS and CDR2 is YFSETQ. The CDR3 protein is CASGDPNSGNTIYF. CDR3 coding DNA: TGCGCCAGCGGAGACCCAAACTCTGGAAACACCATATATTTT.

To note about this clone: Relative to the germline gene, one junction end is altered; a read error may explain this. The chain couples TRBV7-3 to TRBJ1-1; D call uncertain. Germline V gene sequence: CDR1 SGHTA, CDR2 FQGTGA. The CDR3 contains 11 residues. The CDR3 sequence is CASRADVGGNF. CDR3 nucleotides: TGTGCCAGCAGGGCCGACGTTGGCGGGAACTTT.

The CDR3 reads CASSQGWSTIYF. CDR3 nucleotide sequence: TGTGCCAGCAGCCAGGGGTGGAGCACCATATATTTT. V and J are TRBV13 and TRBJ1-3, with a tentative D call TRBD1 (6 bases). The CDR3 length is 12 residues. Germline V gene sequence: CDR1 PRHDT, CDR2 FYEKMQ (reference sequence). V lost 5 bases and J 9 bases, leaving 11 bases between the germline ends.

The chain is built from TRBV7-8 and TRBJ2-1; 11 bases map to TRBD1. The germline V gene has CDR1 SGHVS and CDR2 FQNEAQ. The CDR3 is made up of 18 amino acids. The ends lost 1 base at V and 5 bases at J; junction bases unmatched: 10. Written as DNA, the CDR3 is TGTGCCAGCAGCTTAGATCCCGAGCGGGACAGGGGGGACAATGAGCAGTTCTTC. It translates to CASSLDPERDRGDNEQFF.

This chain joins TRBV7-2 and TRBJ1-1; D is unclear. This CDR3 has 16 amino acids. The V and J ends lost 5 bases and 5 bases respectively, with 21 bases between them. CDR1 is SGHTA, CDR2 FQGNSA, per germline. The CDR3 DNA reads TGTGCCAGCAGCCAGATGAGTAGGGCTGAGGGAACTGAAGCTTTCTTT. Its protein is CASSQMSRAEGTEAFF.

The chain joins TRBV6-4 to TRBJ2-6, with D tentatively TRBD2 (6 bases). CDR1 is MRHNA, CDR2 SNTAGT, per germline. The CDR3 has 16 amino acids. With 2 bases removed from V and 2 bases from J, the gap between germline ends came to 10 bases. The CDR3 region has the DNA TGTGCCAGCAGTGACAAGTCGGGAGCTGGGGCCAACGTCCTGACTTTC. It codes for CASSDKSGAGANVLTF.

CDR3 region: CASRLAGGPDEQFF. The CDR3 DNA sequence: TGTGCCAGCAGACTAGCGGGGGGGCCTGATGAGCAGTTCTTC. This rearrangement joins TRBV6-5 to TRBJ2-1; 13 positions match TRBD2. From germline, CDR1 is MNHEY and CDR2 SVGAGI. The V segment lost 6 bases and the J segment 8 bases; nucleotides outside the gene matches: 4. The CDR3 contains 14 residues.

This clone was observed once. The rearrangement links TRBV29-1 to TRBJ2-2; 7 positions match TRBD1. With V trimmed by 7 bases and J by 1 base, 3 bases remained unmatched. Germline V lookup: CDR1 SQVTM, CDR2 ANQGSEA. The CDR3 contains 13 residues. Written as DNA, the CDR3 is TGCAGCGGATGGGACAGGAACACCGGGGAGCTGTTTTTT. Translated: CSGWDRNTGELFF.

The V gene is TRBV28, the J gene TRBJ2-7; TRBD1 might be the D (6 bases). V dropped 6 bases and J dropped 0 bases, with 12 bases sitting between them. This CDR3 comprises 14 residues. The germline V gene has CDR1 MDHEN and CDR2 SYDVKM. The CDR3 here is CASRDDRNSYEQYF. As DNA, the CDR3 is TGTGCCAGCAGGGATGACAGGAACTCCTACGAGCAGTACTTC.

This clone was picked up one time. Its ends do not fully match the called genes, so a read error is possible. This CDR3 is also generated by other DNA sequences in the sample. J is TRBJ2-3 and V is TRBV4-3, with 12 bases lining up with TRBD2. The CDR3 loop spans 18 amino acids. Germline V gives CDR1 LGHNA, CDR2 YSLEER. DNA for the CDR3: TGCGCCAGCAGCCTCTCCTATGGGACTAGCGGGCCATCAGACACGCAGTATTTT. This translates into CASSLSYGTSGPSDTQYF.

V usage is TRBV30 and J usage is TRBJ1-5; perhaps TRBD1 as D (6 bases). Trimming stripped 1 base from V and 2 bases from J, with 15 bases between. This CDR3 spans 16 amino acids. Germline values: CDR1 GTSNPN, CDR2 SVGIG (reference sequence). The DNA of the CDR3 is TGTGCCTGGAGTGGAGCAGGGAAGGGGGGCAATCAGCCCCAGCATTTT. Its translation is CAWSGAGKGGNQPQHF.

The rearrangement links TRBV18 to TRBJ2-4, with TRBD1 matching 7 bases. This CDR3 is 14 amino acids long. V was pared by 3 bases and J by 7 bases, with 6 bases of the junction left unmatched. Looked up from germline, CDR1 is KGHSH and CDR2 is LQKENI. CDR3 residues: CASSPTGYDNIQYF. In nucleotides, the CDR3 is TGTGCCAGCTCACCGACAGGGTACGATAACATTCAGTACTTC.

This sequence joins TRBV29-1 and TRBJ2-2; D possibly corresponds to TRBD1 (6 bases). V was cut by 6 bases and J by 6 bases, with 14 bases left in between. The CDR3 loop spans 13 amino acids. Germline CDR1 reads SQVTM; CDR2 reads ANQGSEA. DNA for the CDR3: TGCAGCGTCCTTACCTCAGGGGCCGGGGAGCTGTTTTTT. Translated, it gives CSVLTSGAGELFF.

The chain combines TRBV9 with TRBJ2-7; D gene unclear. Germline lookup yields CDR1 SGDLS and CDR2 YYNGEE. Trimming pared 2 bases from V and 3 bases from J, leaving 3 bases between. This CDR3 is built from 11 residues. CDR3 loop: CASSVSYEQYF. The CDR3, as DNA: TGTGCCAGCAGCGTGAGCTACGAGCAGTACTTC.

The genes are TRBV7-3 and TRBJ2-2; D unresolved. V lost 3 bases to trimming and J lost 6 bases, with 5 bases between them. Germline V gene data show CDR1 as SGHTA and CDR2 as FQGTGA. CDR3 length: 12 amino acids. CDR3 DNA sequence: TGTGCCAGCAGCTTTCCTCCCGGGGAGCTGTTTTTT. Encoded protein: CASSFPPGELFF.

A few counts support this clone. The V gene is TRBV6-6, the J gene TRBJ1-5; no clear D. CDR1 is MNHNY and CDR2 is SVGAGI in the germline V gene (reference sequence). V was trimmed by 2 bases and J by 0 bases, leaving 8 bases between them. CDR3 length equals 15 residues. CDR3 sequence reads: CASSYMLASNQPQHF. The CDR3 DNA reads TGTGCCAGCAGTTACATGTTAGCTAGCAATCAGCCCCAGCATTTT.

To note about this clone: The germline gene is not matched at one end of the junction; a read error may be the cause. This chain uses TRBV19 with TRBJ1-2, with D unclear. CDR3 size: 16 residues. Germline CDR1 and CDR2: LNHDA and SQIVND (reference sequence). The CDR3 spells CASSIKLGREYYGYPF. CDR3 in DNA: TGTGCCAGTAGTATTAAGCTGGGGAGAGAGTATTATGGCTACCCCTTC.

The genes are TRBV19 and TRBJ1-3; D not resolved. Germline V gene lookup returns CDR1 LNHDA and CDR2 SQIVND (reference sequence). The length of the CDR3 is 17 residues. V shed 7 bases and J shed 4 bases, with 23 bases lying between them. In DNA, the CDR3 is TGTGCCAGTATTGCCCCCTTATGTTGGGCTTTAGGAAACACCATATATTTT. Translated, it gives CASIAPLCWALGNTIYF.

This rearrangement joins TRBV7-9 to TRBJ2-3, with TRBD2 as a possible D gene (6 bases). Trimming removed 6 bases at V and 6 bases at J, with 25 bases between. Germline V gene sequence: CDR1 SEHNR, CDR2 FQNEAQ (reference sequence). The CDR3 has 17 amino acids. The DNA of the CDR3 is TGTGCCAGCAGAACGGAGTTCCGAGTCGGGAGAGCGGATACGCAGTATTTT. It codes for CASRTEFRVGRADTQYF. Based on the CDR3 plus reference TRBV7-9 and TRBJ2-3, the full variable domain is DTGVSQNPRHKITKRGQNVTFRCDPISEHNRLYWYRQTLGQGPEFLTYFQNEAQLEKSRLLSDRFSAERPKGSFSTLEIQRTEQGDSAMYLCASRTEFRVGRADTQYFGPGTRLTVL.

The genes are TRBV2 and TRBJ2-1; tentative D call: TRBD1 (5 bases). This CDR3 has 14 amino acids. The V gene's germline CDR1 is SNHLY and CDR2 FYNNEI. V lost 7 bases to trimming and J lost 1 base, with 11 bases between them. Here the CDR3 DNA reads TGTGCCAGCACAGGGATCGAGTCCTACAATGAGCAGTTCTTC. Amino acids: CASTGIESYNEQFF.

In its sample, this clone was seen a few times. The chain uses TRBV6-6 and TRBJ2-7, with TRBD1 as a possible D gene (8 bases). V gave up 5 bases and J gave up 3 bases, with 14 bases separating them. CDR1 MNHNY and CDR2 SVGAGI come from the germline V gene (reference sequence). CDR3 length equals 14 residues. The DNA of the CDR3 is TGTGCCAGCAGTAAACAGGGGGGGGACTACGAGCAGTACTTC. Translating it yields CASSKQGGDYEQYF.

The chain links TRBV4-2 to TRBJ2-1, with D possibly TRBD2 on 6 matching bases. The V and J ends lost 0 bases and 3 bases respectively, with 15 bases between them. CDR3 length: 17 residues. Germline CDR1 LGHNA, CDR2 YNFKEQ. In nucleotides, the CDR3 is TGTGCCAGCAGCCAAGAGGGGGACTTAACTTACTACAATGAGCAGTTCTTC. It codes for CASSQEGDLTYYNEQFF.